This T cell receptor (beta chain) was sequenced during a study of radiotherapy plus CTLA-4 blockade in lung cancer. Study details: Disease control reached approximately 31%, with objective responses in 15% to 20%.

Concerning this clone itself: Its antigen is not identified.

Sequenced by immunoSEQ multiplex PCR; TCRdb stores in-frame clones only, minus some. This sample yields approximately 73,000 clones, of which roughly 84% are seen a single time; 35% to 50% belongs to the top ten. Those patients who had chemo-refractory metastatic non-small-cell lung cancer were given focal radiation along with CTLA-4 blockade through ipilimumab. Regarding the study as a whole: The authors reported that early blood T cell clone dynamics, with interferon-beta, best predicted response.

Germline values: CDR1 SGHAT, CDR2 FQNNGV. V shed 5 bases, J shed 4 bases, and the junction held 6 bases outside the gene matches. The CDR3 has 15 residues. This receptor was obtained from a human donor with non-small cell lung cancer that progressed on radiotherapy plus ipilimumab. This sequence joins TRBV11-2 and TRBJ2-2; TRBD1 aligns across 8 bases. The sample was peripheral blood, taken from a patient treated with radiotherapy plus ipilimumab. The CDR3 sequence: CASSPDRGGTGELFF. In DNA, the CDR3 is TGTGCCAGCAGCCCCGACAGGGGAGGCACCGGGGAGCTGTTTTTT.